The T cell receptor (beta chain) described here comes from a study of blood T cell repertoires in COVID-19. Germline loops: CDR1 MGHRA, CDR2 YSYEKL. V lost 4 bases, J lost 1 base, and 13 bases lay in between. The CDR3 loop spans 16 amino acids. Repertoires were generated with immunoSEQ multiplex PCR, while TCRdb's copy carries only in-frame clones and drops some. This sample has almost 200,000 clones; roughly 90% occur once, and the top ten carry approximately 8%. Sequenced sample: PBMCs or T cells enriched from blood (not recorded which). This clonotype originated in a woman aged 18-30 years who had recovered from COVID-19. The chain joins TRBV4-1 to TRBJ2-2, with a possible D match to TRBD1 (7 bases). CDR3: CASSRRQGGNTGELFF. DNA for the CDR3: TGCGCCAGCAGCCGGAGACAGGGAGGGAACACCGGGGAGCTGTTTTTT.